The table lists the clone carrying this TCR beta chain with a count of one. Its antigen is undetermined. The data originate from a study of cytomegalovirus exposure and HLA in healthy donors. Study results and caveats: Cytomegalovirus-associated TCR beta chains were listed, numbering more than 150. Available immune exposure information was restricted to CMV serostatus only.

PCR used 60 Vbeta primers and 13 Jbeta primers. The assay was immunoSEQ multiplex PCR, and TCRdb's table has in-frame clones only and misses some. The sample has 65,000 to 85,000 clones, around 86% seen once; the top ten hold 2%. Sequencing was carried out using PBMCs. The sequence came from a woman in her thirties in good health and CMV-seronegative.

CDR3 nucleotide sequence: TGTGCCAGTAGTATAAGCACAGGGGACTGGGGCTACACCTTC. Translated: CASSISTGDWGYTF. The gene calls are TRBV19 and TRBJ1-2, with 7 bases matching TRBD1. CDR3 size: 14 residues. Germline-derived CDR1 and CDR2 are LNHDA and SQIVND (reference sequence). V lost 2 bases, J lost 8 bases, and 8 bases stayed unmatched.